A selection of T cell receptor beta chains follows, all from one sample in a study of CD8 T cells in Susac syndrome. TCRdb used MiXCR to reprocess the immunoSEQ multiplex PCR reads, holding one entry per CDR3 protein. The sample has approximately 300,000 distinct CDR3 sequences, 70% to 90% seen once. Sequencing input: CD8+ T cells from PBMCs. The receptors were sampled from a human donor with multiple sclerosis. The CDR3 runs from the conserved cysteine through the conserved F or W. D genes are given only for firm matches. The listing skips clone size in some rows; elsewhere it reads once, few, many or a size class.

J	V	D	size	DNA	CDR3
TRBJ2-5	TRBV20-1	-	-	TGCAGTGCTAGAGTCGGGACTGTCCAAGAGACCCAGTACTTC	CSARVGTVQETQYF
TRBJ2-1	TRBV7-3	-	-	TGTGCCAGCAGCCTCCGTGTGGATGGACGGGACATTGAGCAGTTCTTC	CASSLRVDGRDIEQFF
TRBJ1-5	TRBV28	-	-	TGTGCCAGCAGTTTATCAGGGGTTCGTAGCAATCAGCCCCAGCATTTT	CASSLSGVRSNQPQHF
TRBJ2-2	TRBV29-1	-	-	-	CSVLPTGRTPGSCFF
TRBJ1-1	TRBV7-9	-	few	TGTGCCAGCAGCTTAGGTATCCGGGAGAACACTGAAGCTTTCTTT	CASSLGIRENTEAFF
TRBJ2-5	TRBV25-1	-	-	TGTGCCAGCAGTGATGGACCGGCGGGGGAGACCCAGTACTTC	CASSDGPAGETQYF
TRBJ1-1	TRBV12-3/TRBV12-4	-	-	TGTGCCAGCAGTTCGTATGAAGCTTTCTTT	CASSSYEAFF
TRBJ1-3	TRBV12-3/TRBV12-4	-	-	TGTGCCAGCAGTTATCCTGGGGAGCCTGGAAACACCATATATTTT	CASSYPGEPGNTIYF
TRBJ2-7	TRBV4-1	TRBD1	-	TGCGCCACAGGGGACAGCGGCTCCTACGAGCAGTACTTC	CATGDSGSYEQYF
TRBJ2-7	TRBV12-3/TRBV12-4	TRBD1	-	TGTGCCAGCAGCGAGGGGGCGGGCTACGAGCAGTACTTC	CASSEGAGYEQYF
TRBJ2-1	TRBV20-1	-	-	TGCAGTGCTAGAGAGGGGCGGTCTTACAATGAGCAGTTCTTC	CSAREGRSYNEQFF
TRBJ2-7	TRBV28	TRBD1	-	TGTGCCACAGACCCGGGACAGGCAACCTACGAGCAGTACTTC	CATDPGQATYEQYF
TRBJ2-7	TRBV6-2/TRBV6-3	-	-	TGTGCCAGCAGACCCGTAGCCTCCTACGAGCAGTACTTC	CASRPVASYEQYF
TRBJ2-1	TRBV6-5	-	-	TGTGCCAGCGGACTTTTAACCGGGTCATATAATGAGCAGTTCTTC	CASGLLTGSYNEQFF
TRBJ1-2	TRBV27	-	-	TGTGCCAGCAGAGAGGACGGTAACTATGGCTACACCTTC	CASREDGNYGYTF
TRBJ2-6	TRBV27	-	-	TGTGCCAGCAGTTTATACCCCTCTGGGGCCAACGTCCTGACTTTC	CASSLYPSGANVLTF
TRBJ2-2	TRBV28	-	-	TGTGCCAGCAGTTTGGGAATGGACGAGGAGGAGCTGTTTTTT	CASSLGMDEEELFF
TRBJ2-1	TRBV18	TRBD1	-	TGTGCCAGCTCACCGGACAGGGGAGAGTACAATGAGCAGTTCTTC	CASSPDRGEYNEQFF
TRBJ2-3	TRBV6-5	-	-	TGTGCCAGCAGTTACTCCCAGGGAAACGCGGATACGCAGTATTTT	CASSYSQGNADTQYF
TRBJ1-1	TRBV27	-	-	TGTGCCAGCAGTTGGGGGACGGACACTGAAGCTTTCTTT	CASSWGTDTEAFF
TRBJ2-7	TRBV4-3	TRBD2	-	TGCGCCAGCAGCCAAGATCCGGGGGGAAACGAGCAGTACTTC	CASSQDPGGNEQYF
TRBJ2-7	TRBV12-3/TRBV12-4	-	once	TGTGCCAGCAGGGCGGGACCGGGCGCCAATCTTAGCTCCTACGAGCAGTACTTC	CASRAGPGANLSSYEQYF
TRBJ2-1	TRBV29-1	TRBD2	-	TGCAGCGTTGAAGCCGCTTTTGGCCCTAGCGGGAGTGTTCACAATGAGCAGTTCTTC	CSVEAAFGPSGSVHNEQFF
TRBJ1-1	TRBV30	-	-	TGTGCCTGGAGTAAGGGTGTAGTTAACACTGAAGCTTTCTTT	CAWSKGVVNTEAFF
TRBJ2-2	TRBV12-5	TRBD2	-	TGTGCTAGTGGTTTGGGGCTAGCGGGAGTTAAAACCGGGGAGCTGTTTTTT	CASGLGLAGVKTGELFF
TRBJ2-7	TRBV6-5	-	-	TGTGCCAGCAGTTTGGGGACCTCAGGAACCTACGAGCAGTACTTC	CASSLGTSGTYEQYF
TRBJ1-1	TRBV29-1	TRBD1	-	TGCAGCGCCCAGACAGGGGGCGCCGGTGAAGCTTTCTTT	CSAQTGGAGEAFF
TRBJ2-7	TRBV6-2/TRBV6-3	-	few	TGTGCCAGCAGCGCCTTTCAGGGGATCTCCTACGAGCAGTACTTC	CASSAFQGISYEQYF
TRBJ2-7	TRBV29-1	TRBD1	-	TGCAGCGTTGAAGATCCCCAGTTGACAGGGCTCTACGAGCAGTACTTC	CSVEDPQLTGLYEQYF
TRBJ1-2	TRBV6-2/TRBV6-3	-	-	TGTGCCAGCTCATGGGTTGCGCCCCTCTATGGCTACACCTTC	CASSWVAPLYGYTF
TRBJ1-5	TRBV19	-	-	TGTGCCAGTAGTATAGATTGGGGTTCTCCTGGGCAGCCCCAGCATTTT	CASSIDWGSPGQPQHF
TRBJ2-7	TRBV6-5	-	-	TGTGCCAGCAGTTCCATGCCTGGGCCAAGAGTCTTCGAGCAGTACTTC	CASSSMPGPRVFEQYF
TRBJ1-2	TRBV25-1	TRBD1	-	TGTGCCAGCAGTGGTTATACAGGGGGCGGCTATGGCTACACCTTC	CASSGYTGGGYGYTF
TRBJ1-5	TRBV2	-	-	TGTGCCAGCAGTGAAGGCGTCCCTTCGGGCAATCAGCCCCAGCATTTT	CASSEGVPSGNQPQHF
TRBJ2-3	TRBV3-1	TRBD2	-	TGTGCCAGCGTGGAGCGGGAGGGGTACACAGATACGCAGTATTTT	CASVEREGYTDTQYF
TRBJ1-1	TRBV7-8	-	-	TGTGCCAGCAGGACCTTTAGGGTGAGGGGAATGAACACTGAAGCTTTCTTT	CASRTFRVRGMNTEAFF
TRBJ2-3	TRBV2	TRBD2	-	TGTGCCAGCAGTGAACTAGCGGCACGGGATACGCAGTATTTT	CASSELAARDTQYF
TRBJ2-7	TRBV2	-	-	TGTGCCAGCAGGCGGGACACTGGGTCCTACGAGCAGTACTTC	CASRRDTGSYEQYF
TRBJ2-3	TRBV6-5	-	-	TGTGCCAGCAGTTACACCCCCCCGGGTCGGGGCACAGATACGCAGTATTTT	CASSYTPPGRGTDTQYF
TRBJ1-4	TRBV6-6	TRBD1	-	TGTGCCAGCAGTTACCGAAGACAGGGATTGTTTGAAAAACTGTTTTTT	CASSYRRQGLFEKLFF
TRBJ1-1	TRBV30	-	-	TGTGCCTGGAGGCCCAGTGGGGGTAACACTGAAGCTTTCTTT	CAWRPSGGNTEAFF
TRBJ1-5	TRBV27	-	-	TGTGCCAGCAGTGTACAGGGCTGGAGCAATCAGCCCCAGCATTTT	CASSVQGWSNQPQHF
TRBJ1-1	TRBV12-3/TRBV12-4	-	-	TGTGCCAGCAGTTTAGACGGAGTGGTGAACACTGAAGCTTTCTTT	CASSLDGVVNTEAFF
TRBJ2-2	TRBV5-4	-	-	TGTGCCAGCAGCTCCTGGACCCTAAGAGAGCTGTTTTTT	CASSSWTLRELFF
TRBJ2-1	TRBV4-1	-	few	TGCGCCAGCAGCCAAGAAAAGAATGGGGTCTACAATGAGCAGTTCTTC	CASSQEKNGVYNEQFF
TRBJ2-7	TRBV7-8	TRBD2	-	TGTGCCAGCAGCTGGGGGACTAGCGGGACCTACGAGCAGTACTTC	CASSWGTSGTYEQYF
TRBJ2-7	TRBV20-1	-	-	TGCAGTGCGTGGACGTCCTACGAGCAGTACTTC	CSAWTSYEQYF
TRBJ1-1	TRBV7-9	-	-	TGTGCCAGCAGCTCTGCAGTTCTGTACACTGAAGCTTTCTTT	CASSSAVLYTEAFF
TRBJ1-2	TRBV28	TRBD1	-	TGTGCCAGCAGTTTATTCTCCCACCGACAGGGGAAAACTGGCTACACCTTC	CASSLFSHRQGKTGYTF